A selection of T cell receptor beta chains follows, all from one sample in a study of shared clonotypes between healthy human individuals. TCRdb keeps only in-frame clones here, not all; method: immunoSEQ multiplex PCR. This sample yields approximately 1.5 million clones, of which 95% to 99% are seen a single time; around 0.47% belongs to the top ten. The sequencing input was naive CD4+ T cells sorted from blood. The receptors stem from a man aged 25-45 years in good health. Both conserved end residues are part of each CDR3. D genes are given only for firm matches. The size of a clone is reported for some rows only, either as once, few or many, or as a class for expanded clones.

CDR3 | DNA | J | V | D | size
CASSLAGKGANEQFF | TGCGCCAGCAGCTTGGCCGGGAAAGGGGCCAATGAGCAGTTCTTC | TRBJ2-1 | TRBV5-1 | - | -
CASSFRGTPSEQYF | TGTGCCAGCAGCTTCCGCGGGACTCCATCGGAGCAGTACTTC | TRBJ2-7 | TRBV11-2 | - | -
CASHIQSGSEQFF | TGTGCCAGCCACATACAAAGTGGCAGTGAGCAGTTCTTC | TRBJ2-1 | TRBV28 | - | -
CASSVGGGQPQHF | TGTGCCAGCAGCGTAGGAGGCGGTCAGCCCCAGCATTTT | TRBJ1-5 | TRBV9 | - | -
CASSPYDRGGNQPQHF | TGTGCCAGCAGTCCGTACGACAGGGGCGGCAATCAGCCCCAGCATTTT | TRBJ1-5 | TRBV27 | TRBD1 | -
CASSFRGWRYGYTF | TGTGCCAGCAGTTTCAGGGGATGGAGATATGGCTACACCTTC | TRBJ1-2 | TRBV28 | - | once
CASSFGTSGSSEQYF | TGTGCCAGCAGCTTTGGGACTAGCGGGAGTAGTGAGCAGTACTTC | TRBJ2-7 | TRBV7-9 | TRBD2 | -
CASSRDRFYEQYF | TGCGCCAGCAGCCGGGATCGATTCTACGAGCAGTACTTC | TRBJ2-7 | TRBV5-1 | - | -
CAWSTRTSGRGGRRFF | TGTGCCTGGAGTACCCGGACTAGCGGGAGGGGGGGTCGCAGGTTCTTC | TRBJ2-1 | TRBV30 | TRBD2 | -
CASSSLGPYGYTF | TGTGCCAGCAGCTCCCTCGGACCCTATGGCTACACCTTC | TRBJ1-2 | TRBV7-9 | - | -
CSVGGWGQGKNEQFF | TGCAGCGTTGGTGGTTGGGGACAGGGTAAGAATGAGCAGTTCTTC | TRBJ2-1 | TRBV29-1 | TRBD1 | -
CASSVDPGVGNEQFF | TGTGCCAGCAGCGTAGACCCGGGAGTGGGCAATGAGCAGTTCTTC | TRBJ2-1 | TRBV9 | - | once
CASRRDRGETQYF | TGTGCCAGCAGGAGGGACAGGGGAGAGACCCAGTACTTC | TRBJ2-5 | TRBV6-5 | TRBD1 | -
CAIRGTGRFRLGEQYF | TGTGCCATCAGGGGGACGGGCAGATTCCGACTTGGGGAGCAGTACTTC | TRBJ2-7 | TRBV10-3 | - | -
CASRGTNTGELFF | TGTGCCTCGAGGGGGACGAACACCGGGGAGCTGTTTTTT | TRBJ2-2 | TRBV6-4 | - | -
CASSYDRGGYNEQFF | TGTGCCAGCAGTTACGACAGGGGAGGTTACAATGAGCAGTTCTTC | TRBJ2-1 | TRBV2 | TRBD1 | -
CASSAGRGQGSGELFF | TGCGCCAGCAGCGCCGGCCGTGGACAGGGCTCCGGGGAGCTGTTTTTT | TRBJ2-2 | TRBV5-1 | TRBD1 | -
CASSHPREWNYGYTF | TGTGCCAGCAGCCACCCCAGGGAATGGAACTATGGCTACACCTTC | TRBJ1-2 | TRBV14 | - | -
CASSLTSGSFNEQFF | TGCGCCAGCAGCCTAACTAGCGGGAGTTTCAATGAGCAGTTCTTC | TRBJ2-1 | TRBV5-1 | TRBD2 | -
CAWSVRGTRSGEQYF | TGTGCCTGGAGTGTACGAGGGACTAGAAGCGGCGAGCAGTACTTC | TRBJ2-7 | TRBV30 | TRBD2 | -
CASRSDRANYEQYF | TGTGCCAGCAGATCGGACAGAGCGAACTACGAGCAGTACTTC | TRBJ2-7 | TRBV2 | - | -
CASSVEGAGLFF | TGTGCCAGCAGCGTAGAAGGGGCGGGCCTGTTTTTT | TRBJ2-2 | TRBV9 | - | -
CASSSGGPQHF | TGTGCCAGCAGCTCGGGGGGACCCCAGCATTTT | TRBJ1-5 | TRBV7-2 | - | -
CSVPGRPSYNEQFF | TGCAGCGTCCCGGGACGCCCTAGCTACAATGAGCAGTTCTTC | TRBJ2-1 | TRBV29-1 | - | -
CASTDARGRFGYTF | TGTGCCAGCACCGATGCTAGGGGGAGGTTTGGCTACACCTTC | TRBJ1-2 | TRBV27 | - | -
CASTPQWGFANYGYTF | TGCGCCAGCACCCCTCAGTGGGGATTTGCTAACTATGGCTACACCTTC | TRBJ1-2 | TRBV4-3 | - | -
CASSRTEQETQYF | TGCGCCAGCAGCCGGACAGAGCAAGAGACCCAGTACTTC | TRBJ2-5 | TRBV4-1 | - | -
CASRGDGTYEQYF | TGTGCCAGCAGGGGGGACGGCACCTACGAGCAGTACTTC | TRBJ2-7 | TRBV2 | - | -
CASVGGQGMYNEQFF | TGTGCTAGCGTTGGGGGACAGGGGATGTACAATGAGCAGTTCTTC | TRBJ2-1 | TRBV12-5 | TRBD1 | -
CASSYDRTYNEQFF | TGTGCCAGCTCATATGACAGAACCTACAATGAGCAGTTCTTC | TRBJ2-1 | TRBV18 | - | -
CASSSRGLFPYEQYF | TGTGCCAGCAGCTCCCGAGGCCTATTCCCTTACGAGCAGTACTTC | TRBJ2-7 | TRBV11-2 | - | -
CASSFPRGDTGELFF | TGTGCCAGCAGCTTTCCTAGGGGGGACACCGGGGAGCTGTTTTTT | TRBJ2-2 | TRBV7-9 | - | once
CASNSKFGVETQYF | TGTGCCAGTAACAGCAAGTTCGGAGTAGAGACCCAGTACTTC | TRBJ2-5 | TRBV19 | - | -
CASSPLPAHSNQPQHF | TGTGCCAGCTCACCACTGCCAGCCCATAGCAATCAGCCCCAGCATTTT | TRBJ1-5 | TRBV18 | - | -
CASSLNPTSGGGNEQFF | TGTGCCAGCAGCTTGAATCCCACTAGCGGAGGGGGAAATGAGCAGTTCTTC | TRBJ2-1 | TRBV5-5 | TRBD2 | -
CASSSPKVSGTGSYEQYF | TGTGCCAGCAGTAGCCCAAAAGTCTCCGGGACTGGAAGCTACGAGCAGTACTTC | TRBJ2-7 | TRBV5-4 | - | -
CASSIGGGEINEKLFF | TGCGCCAGCAGCATTGGTGGGGGCGAGATTAATGAAAAACTGTTTTTT | TRBJ1-4 | TRBV5-1 | - | -
CASSQGLNTDTQYF | TGCGCCAGCAGCCAAGGGTTGAACACAGATACGCAGTATTTT | TRBJ2-3 | TRBV4-1 | - | -
CASSPRGFSGIAGNTIYF | TGTGCCAGCAGCCCCCGAGGCTTTTCCGGGATCGCTGGAAACACCATATATTTT | TRBJ1-3 | TRBV11-2 | - | -
CSVGGASKTQYF | TGCAGCGTTGGTGGGGCTAGCAAGACGCAGTATTTT | TRBJ2-3 | TRBV29-1 | - | -
CASSLASNLDYEQYF | TGTGCCAGCAGCTTGGCGTCGAATCTCGACTACGAGCAGTACTTC | TRBJ2-7 | TRBV5-5 | - | -
CACEWTGGSYEQYF | TGTGCCTGTGAATGGACAGGGGGCTCCTACGAGCAGTACTTC | TRBJ2-7 | TRBV6-1 | TRBD1 | -
CASSTPHRTSGGTGELFF | TGTGCCAGCAGTACACCCCACCGGACTAGCGGGGGAACCGGGGAGCTGTTTTTT | TRBJ2-2 | TRBV27 | TRBD2 | -
CASSLGHDSYEQYF | TGTGCCAGCAGCTTGGGCCATGACTCCTACGAGCAGTACTTC | TRBJ2-7 | TRBV5-4 | - | -
CASSQSMGASDEQYF | TGTGCCAGCAGCCAGTCTATGGGGGCCTCCGACGAGCAGTACTTC | TRBJ2-7 | TRBV11-3 | - | once
CASSRSGGLYEQYF | TGTGCCAGCAGCCGTAGCGGGGGGCTCTACGAGCAGTACTTC | TRBJ2-7 | TRBV7-2 | TRBD2 | -